One T cell receptor (beta chain) is described in this entry. This sample was included in a study of blood T cell repertoires in COVID-19. Across the study: The United States, Italy and Spain supplied acute and convalescent COVID-19 samples. The analysed material was cDNA or gDNA that came from T cells, B-cell-depleted T cells, or PBMCs.

The CDR3 contains 16 residues. The germline CDR1 and CDR2 sequences are KGHSH and LQKENI. Losses at the gene ends were 4 bases for V and 3 bases for J; bases not matched to a gene: 10. Authors' processing steps: Researchers report that nucleated cell counts were estimated from reference gene primer amplification. Sequencing used immunoSEQ multiplex PCR; TCRdb keeps in-frame clones, though not all of them. The V and J calls and clone size are taken from that table; D and trimming were inferred from the DNA. This repertoire shows 200,000 to 250,000 clones, 86% found once; its top ten account for around an eighth.

The chain has TRBV18 and TRBJ2-7, with TRBD1 matching 9 bases. Material for sequencing was peripheral blood. The source is a man at least 80 years old with acute or convalescent COVID-19. The CDR3 region is CASSLSAGTGNYEQYF. CDR3 DNA: TGTGCCAGCTCACTGTCAGCCGGGACAGGGAACTACGAGCAGTACTTC.